This TCR beta chain stems from a study of early stage breast cancer tumors. Sequencing used immunoSEQ multiplex PCR; TCRdb keeps in-frame clones, though not all of them. Among about 72,000 clones listed, roughly three quarters were seen once. The sample was blood. This receptor was taken from a person aged 55 to 69 with breast cancer.

The CDR3 region has the DNA TGTGCCAGCAGTTTAGGATCTAGCGGTTCGGCCTACGAGCAGTACTTC. As protein: CASSLGSSGSAYEQYF. The V gene is TRBV27, the J gene TRBJ2-7; 7 positions match TRBD2. This CDR3 has 16 amino acids. Germline CDR1 MNHEY, CDR2 SMNVEV (reference sequence). After removal of 2 bases from V and 2 bases from J, the junction contained 9 bases not matched to a gene.